These 31 T cell receptor beta chains came from one sample sequenced in a study of blood T cells in healthy people across ages (dated by TCRdb to 2013 to 2016). The method was 5' RACE. The sequencer was an Illumina HiSeq 2500. The second PCR ran for about 7 to 11 cycles and used a J-beta primer mix along with a sample-barcoded 5' primer. The public sequencing data were trimmed at Q25 with fastp and processed into clonotypes with MiXCR by TCRdb, which kept only in-frame beta chains. Entries that share a CDR3 protein sequence are merged under the most common genes and DNA. The sample table holds over 1,300,000 distinct CDR3 sequences, of which 59% were seen once. The ten largest clones represent more than 6% of the sample. The sequenced sample consisted of blood. Every receptor here comes from a young man in good health.

The rearrangement uses TRBV20-1 and TRBJ2-1; 12 positions agree with TRBD2. Germline-derived CDR1 and CDR2 are DFQATT and SNEGSKA (reference sequence). Trimming took 5 bases from V and 5 from J; bases not matched to a gene: 10. The CDR3 spans 16 residues. The CDR3 DNA reads TGCAGTGCTCGACACCCCCTAGCGGGGGGGAACAATGAGCAGTTCTTC. This gives the protein CSARHPLAGGNNEQFF.

In this sample, this clonotype turned up a few times. The chain carries TRBV20-1 and TRBJ1-5, with D tentatively TRBD1 (5 bases). The germline CDR1 and CDR2 sequences are DFQATT and SNEGSKA (reference sequence). The length of the CDR3 is 15 residues. V lost 2 bases and J lost 6, with 17 bases in between. CDR3 DNA sequence: TGCAGTGCTAGACCTCCATTTCAGGGTGCTCAGCCCCAGCATTTT. This gives the protein CSARPPFQGAQPQHF.

The chain couples TRBV3-1 to TRBJ2-7; D gene ambiguous. The CDR3 consists of 16 residues. The germline V and J ends were trimmed by 0 bases and 2 bases, with 14 bases remaining between them. From germline, CDR1 is LGHDT and CDR2 YNNKEL (reference sequence). The chain's CDR3 is CASSQDFSSSTYEQYF. The CDR3 bases are TGTGCCAGCAGCCAAGACTTCTCTTCGTCAACCTACGAGCAGTACTTC.

V and J are TRBV27 and TRBJ2-7; TRBD2 matches at 7 bases. J was trimmed by 0 bases and V by 9 bases; bases with no gene match: 5. This CDR3 has 13 residues. The germline V gene has CDR1 MNHEY and CDR2 SMNVEV (reference sequence). CDR3 bases: TGTGCCAGTGCTAGCGGTCGCTCCTACGAGCAGTACTTC. This sequence encodes CASASGRSYEQYF.

The rearrangement links TRBV15 to TRBJ1-6; no firm D call. The CDR3 is 15 residues long. Germline V CDR1 and CDR2: LNHNV, YYDKDF (reference sequence). The V and J ends lost 1 base and 5 bases respectively, with 9 bases between them. The CDR3 loop is CATSRGAPNNSPLHF. The CDR3, as DNA: TGTGCCACCAGCAGAGGGGCACCTAATAATTCACCCCTCCACTTT.

The J gene is TRBJ2-1, the V gene TRBV20-1; TRBD1 aligns across 9 bases. Trimming cost V 5 bases and J 7 bases; bases outside gene matches: 6. Looked up from germline, CDR1 is DFQATT and CDR2 is SNEGSKA (reference sequence). The CDR3 runs to 13 residues. Here the CDR3 reads CSAYRQGGNEQFF. The CDR3, as DNA: TGCAGTGCTTACCGACAGGGGGGGAATGAGCAGTTCTTC.

CDR3 amino acids: CASSQDGISYEQYF. The DNA for the CDR3 is TGCGCCAGCAGCCAAGACGGGATTTCCTACGAGCAGTACTTC. The chain carries TRBV4-1 and TRBJ2-7; TRBD2 is a possible D gene (5 bases). The CDR3 has 14 residues. CDR1 MGHRA and CDR2 YSYEKL come from the germline V gene. With 0 bases removed from V and 1 base from J, the gap between germline ends came to 7 bases.

The V and J genes are TRBV29-1 and TRBJ1-3; no firm D call. Per the germline V gene, CDR1 is SQVTM and CDR2 is ANQGSEA. The V end lost 8 bases, the J end lost 7 bases, and 18 bases lay between the germline ends. The CDR3 consists of 13 residues. In DNA form, the CDR3 reads TGCAGCTCTTTTTCCGGCGAGGATAACACCATATATTTT. Translation: CSSFSGEDNTIYF.

This chain connects TRBV5-1 to TRBJ2-5; 10 nucleotides align to TRBD2. Germline V gives CDR1 SGHRS, CDR2 YFSETQ. This CDR3 region has 17 residues. The J segment lost 4 bases and the V segment lost 2 bases, leaving 11 bases of the junction unmatched. The DNA for the CDR3 is TGCGCCAGCAGCTTAAGCGGGGCTAGCGGGAGCCGAGAGACCCAGTACTTC. Translating gives CASSLSGASGSRETQYF.

V gene TRBV20-1 combines with J gene TRBJ1-2; unclear D gene. Trimming took off 5 bases at V and 8 bases at J, with 21 bases between the two ends. The CDR3 runs 14 residues. Germline V gene lookup returns CDR1 DFQATT and CDR2 SNEGSKA (reference sequence). The CDR3 nucleotides read TGCAGTGCTTACCTGAGGGAAGGTCGTGCAGGCTACACCTTC. It codes for CSAYLREGRAGYTF.

The rearrangement links TRBV20-1 to TRBJ2-5; D unresolved. V was trimmed by 1 base and J by 2 bases, leaving 5 bases between them. The germline V gene has CDR1 DFQATT and CDR2 SNEGSKA (reference sequence). This CDR3 is 12 amino acids long. The CDR3 here is CSARVTQETQYF. In DNA, the CDR3 is TGCAGTGCTAGAGTAACGCAAGAGACCCAGTACTTC.

J is TRBJ2-3 and V is TRBV7-9, with D hard to call. The ends were cut back, 6 bases at V and 4 bases at J, with 14 bases in the middle. The germline V gene encodes CDR1 SEHNR and CDR2 FQNEAQ (reference sequence). The length of the CDR3 is 14 residues. CDR3 sequence: CASSYRISADTQYF. Written as DNA, the CDR3 is TGTGCCAGCAGTTACCGCATCTCGGCAGATACGCAGTATTTT.

V is TRBV9 and J is TRBJ2-5; D may be TRBD2 (6 bases). This CDR3 has 16 residues. CDR1 SGDLS and CDR2 YYNGEE come from the germline V gene. V lost 4 bases to trimming and J lost 2 bases, with 18 bases between them. The CDR3 DNA reads as TGTGCCAGCAGCCCCCCGGGAGCAGGATTACAAGAGACCCAGTACTTC. Translated, it gives CASSPPGAGLQETQYF.

Only a few counts were recorded for this clonotype. This rearrangement joins TRBV29-1 to TRBJ2-7, with D perhaps matching TRBD1 or TRBD2 (6 bases each). The V end was cut by 1 base, the J end by 3 bases, with 19 bases between. Germline V gene sequence: CDR1 SQVTM, CDR2 ANQGSEA. The CDR3 runs 16 residues. CDR3 coding DNA: TGCAGCGTTGAAGGGGAGGTTGGTCAAGGGGGCTACGAGCAGTACTTC. It specifies CSVEGEVGQGGYEQYF.

The V and J genes are TRBV9 and TRBJ2-3, with TRBD2 identical over 14 bases. This CDR3 contains 17 residues. The J segment lost 5 bases and the V segment lost 4 bases, leaving 9 bases of the junction unmatched. Germline V gives CDR1 SGDLS, CDR2 YYNGEE. The CDR3 DNA reads TGTGCCAGCAGCCCAGGGACTAGCGGGAGTGAGGTAGATACGCAGTATTTT. As protein: CASSPGTSGSEVDTQYF.

This chain links TRBV27 with TRBJ2-7, with D possibly TRBD1 on 6 matching bases. Germline CDR1 MNHEY, CDR2 SMNVEV (reference sequence). Trimming stripped 5 bases from V and 7 bases from J, with 18 bases between. The CDR3 length is 14 residues. CDR3 bases: TGTGCCAGCAGTAAGCCGGGACAAGGCCCGGAGCAGTACTTC. Protein: CASSKPGQGPEQYF.

This clonotype was seen a single time. This chain joins TRBV30 and TRBJ2-2; no firm D call. The germline V and J ends were trimmed by 0 bases and 5 bases, with 4 bases remaining between them. The length of the CDR3 is 12 residues. The germline V gene encodes CDR1 GTSNPN and CDR2 SVGIG (reference sequence). DNA of the CDR3: TGTGCCTGGAGTGTGCTAACCGGGGAGCTGTTTTTT. This encodes CAWSVLTGELFF.

The J gene is TRBJ2-5, the V gene TRBV20-1; D remains ambiguous. The DNA end is a closer match to TRBJ2-7, so the J assignment may be wrong. From germline, CDR1 is DFQATT and CDR2 SNEGSKA (reference sequence). This CDR3 region has 15 residues. As DNA, the CDR3 is TGCAGTGCTAGAGATCGTACAGTGGGGACCTACGAGCAGTACTTC. It specifies CSARDRTVGTYEQYF.

This clonotype was seen a single time. CDR3 nucleotide sequence: TGTGCCAGCAGCCAAGTAGGCAGCCCCCCGAGGCAGTTCTTC. It yields the protein CASSQVGSPPRQFF. The chain uses TRBV3-1 and TRBJ2-1; no clear D gene. The germline V and J ends were trimmed by 1 base and 12 bases, with 16 bases remaining between them. Germline CDR1 LGHDT, CDR2 YNNKEL (reference sequence). CDR3 length equals 14 residues.

V gene TRBV6-5 combines with J gene TRBJ1-5; 8 bases map to TRBD1. V trimming: 6 bases; J trimming: 4 bases; junction bases outside the gene matches: 5. This CDR3 is 14 amino acids long. The V gene's germline CDR1 is MNHEY and CDR2 SVGAGI. The CDR3 here is CASRSWTGNQPQHF. CDR3 coding DNA: TGTGCCAGCAGATCCTGGACAGGGAATCAGCCCCAGCATTTT.

This clonotype was observed a few times. V gene TRBV29-1 combines with J gene TRBJ2-1, with D possibly called TRBD1 or TRBD2 (5 bases each). The CDR3 has 12 residues. Per the germline V gene, CDR1 is SQVTM and CDR2 is ANQGSEA. CDR3 bases: TGCAGTGGTGGGGCGGGCTACAATGAGCAGTTCTTC. Translated: CSGGAGYNEQFF.

This rearrangement joins TRBV29-1 to TRBJ2-1; a weak D match, TRBD2 (5 bases). This CDR3 comprises 15 residues. Germline V gene lookup returns CDR1 SQVTM and CDR2 ANQGSEA. Trimming cost V 0 bases and J 12 bases, with 21 bases left between them. The CDR3 region is CSVEDFLEGRYVQFF. The CDR3 DNA is TGCAGCGTTGAAGATTTCCTTGAGGGAAGGTATGTGCAGTTCTTC.

The rearrangement uses TRBV11-1 and TRBJ2-5, with D unclear. V was clipped by 2 bases and J by 7 bases, with 11 bases between them. The CDR3 is made up of 13 amino acids. CDR1 and CDR2 from the germline V gene are SGHAT and FQDESV (reference sequence). CDR3 nucleotides: TGTGCCAGCAGCTTAAACCCTTTGGGGACCCAGTACTTC. It translates to CASSLNPLGTQYF.

The rearrangement uses TRBV27 and TRBJ2-7, with no clear D. V gave up 8 bases and J gave up 2 bases, with 16 bases separating them. Germline V gives CDR1 MNHEY, CDR2 SMNVEV (reference sequence). This CDR3 contains 14 residues. The CDR3 sequence: CASHPGGAPYEQYF. In DNA, the CDR3 is TGTGCCAGCCATCCGGGCGGCGCTCCCTACGAGCAGTACTTC.

The chain links TRBV6-5 to TRBJ1-6, with a possible D match to TRBD1 (6 bases). The CDR3 totals 15 residues. Germline CDR1 MNHEY, CDR2 SVGAGI. V was clipped by 5 bases and J by 7 bases, with 15 bases between them. CDR3 residues: CASSIRTDTNSPLHF. The CDR3 DNA follows: TGTGCCAGCAGTATCAGGACAGACACAAATTCACCCCTCCACTTT.

The rearrangement links TRBV20-1 to TRBJ1-1; no clear D. The CDR3 has 13 residues. Per germline, CDR1 DFQATT and CDR2 SNEGSKA (reference sequence). Trimming shortened V by 2 bases and J by 1 base, and 8 bases separated the two germline ends. CDR3 DNA sequence: TGCAGTGCTAGAATGTCAGAGAACACTGAAGCTTTCTTT. Translation gives CSARMSENTEAFF.

The V gene is TRBV12-3 or TRBV12-4, the J gene TRBJ2-4; D may be TRBD1 (5 bases). V was cut by 2 bases and J by 6 bases, with 11 bases left in between. The CDR3 has 14 amino acids. In DNA, the CDR3 is TGTGCCAGCAGTTTAAGGGGCCTGGGAAACATTCAGTACTTC. Amino acids: CASSLRGLGNIQYF.

The CDR3 DNA is TGTGCCAGCAGTGATAGTGGCTATGAAAAACTGTTTTTT. Translation gives CASSDSGYEKLFF. The chain is built from TRBV25-1 and TRBJ1-4, with D hard to call. Germline-derived CDR1 and CDR2 are MGHDK and SYGVNS. This CDR3 region has 13 residues. V was trimmed by 3 bases and J by 6 bases, leaving 8 bases between them.

The DNA of the CDR3 is TGCAGCGTTGAACGTCAGGAGGGTAGTGCAACTAATGAAAAACTGTTTTTT. Its protein product is CSVERQEGSATNEKLFF. This chain connects TRBV29-1 to TRBJ1-4; D remains unclear. The CDR3 spans 17 residues. CDR1 is SQVTM, CDR2 ANQGSEA, per germline. V lost 2 bases and J 0 bases, leaving 16 bases between the germline ends.

This chain uses TRBV10-3 with TRBJ2-5, with 8 bases fitting TRBD1. V lost 10 bases to trimming and J lost 5 bases; unmatched junction nucleotides: 6. CDR3 size: 12 residues. The germline V gene has CDR1 ENHRY and CDR2 SYGVKD. The CDR3 coding sequence is TGTGCCAGTCAGGGGGCAGAGGAGACCCAGTACTTC. The encoded protein is CASQGAEETQYF.

This chain uses TRBV27 with TRBJ2-6, with unresolved D. Trimming stripped 1 base from V and 0 bases from J, with 7 bases between. The CDR3 runs 16 residues. Per the germline V gene, CDR1 is MNHEY and CDR2 is SMNVEV (reference sequence). The CDR3 region is CASSLLSSSGANVLTF. In DNA, the CDR3 is TGTGCCAGCAGTTTATTAAGTTCCTCTGGGGCCAACGTCCTGACTTTC.